The source of this T cell receptor (beta chain) is a study of cytomegalovirus exposure and HLA in healthy donors. Overall study results and limits: TCR beta V- and J-gene trimming, according to a later analysis, was linked to a missense DCLRE1C variant. Across HLA loci, a later analysis found differing TCR association rates, with DRB1 most and HLA-C fewest. Researchers had no immune exposure information except CMV serostatus available. Fewer N-insertions (relative to the 666-donor mean) were reportedly seen in an Asian-associated ancestry cluster in a later analysis.

PCR amplification relied on 60 Vbeta primers (plus 13 Jbeta primers). Measured with immunoSEQ multiplex PCR; TCRdb has only the in-frame clones, and not every one. The repertoire includes under 200,000 clones, about 71% of them detected once, and roughly 2.7% sits in the top ten. CDR3 length equals 15 residues. The V end lost 0 bases, the J end lost 6 bases, and 14 bases lay between the germline ends. Looked up from germline, CDR1 is MNHNY and CDR2 is SVGAGI (reference sequence). A remark on this clone: Its antigen is not known.

The sample consisted of PBMCs. The V gene is TRBV6-6, the J gene TRBJ1-2; maybe TRBD1 (6 bases). The clonotype comes from a woman aged 40 to 49 in good health and CMV-seropositive. CDR3 DNA: TGTGCCAGCAGTTACTCGAGTACAGGGTGGGATGGCTACACCTTC. It codes for CASSYSSTGWDGYTF.